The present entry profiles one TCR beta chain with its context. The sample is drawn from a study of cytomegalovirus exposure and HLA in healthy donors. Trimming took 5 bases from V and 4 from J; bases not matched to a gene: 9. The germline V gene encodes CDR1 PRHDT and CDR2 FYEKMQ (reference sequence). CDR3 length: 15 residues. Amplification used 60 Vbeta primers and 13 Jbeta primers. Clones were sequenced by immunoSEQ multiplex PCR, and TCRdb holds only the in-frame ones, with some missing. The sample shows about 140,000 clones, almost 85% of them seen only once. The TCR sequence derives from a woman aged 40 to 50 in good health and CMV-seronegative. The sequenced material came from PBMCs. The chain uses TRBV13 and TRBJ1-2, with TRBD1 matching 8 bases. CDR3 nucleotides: TGTGCCAGCAGCGTGGGCAGGGGGCCCCCCTATGGCTACACCTTC. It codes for CASSVGRGPPYGYTF. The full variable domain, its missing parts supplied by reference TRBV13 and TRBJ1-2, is AAGVIQSPRHLIKEKRETATLKCYPIPRHDTVYWYQQGPGQDPQFLISFYEKMQSDKGSIPDRFSAQQFSDYHSELNMSSLELGDSALYFCASSVGRGPPYGYTFGSGTRLTVV.